This is a list of T cell receptor beta chains from one sample in a study of blood T cell repertoires in COVID-19. Only in-frame clones appear in the TCRdb table, and some are missing; sequencing was by immunoSEQ multiplex PCR. The sample lists fewer than 50,000 clones, 69% occurring once. The sequencing sample was made of peripheral blood. The receptors were sampled from a man older than 75 with acute or convalescent COVID-19. Each CDR3 is given with its conserved first and last residue. Each record gives: V gene, clone size, J gene, CDR3 protein. Only some rows state a clone size, as once, few, many or a class for expanded clones.

>TRBV21-1|few|TRBJ2-1
CASSRSSGGASNEQFF
>TRBV19|.|TRBJ1-5
CASNDSYSNQPQHF
>TRBV2|few|TRBJ1-2
CASSLGGAGSGYTF
>TRBV11-2|.|TRBJ2-7
CASSLVPTGQYF
>TRBV28|.|TRBJ1-2
CASSEGVGDGYTF
>TRBV7-3|.|TRBJ2-3
CASSPSAGEATDTQYF
>TRBV4-1|.|TRBJ1-1
CASSPVGQGWTEAFF
>TRBV27|.|TRBJ2-3
CASRQGQGSDTQYF
>TRBV12-3/TRBV12-4|many|TRBJ1-5
CASTDSDYQPQHF
>TRBV2|.|TRBJ2-5
CASTTEQETQYF
>TRBV6-4|.|TRBJ2-1
CASSDSLKGQHSGEQFF
>TRBV7-8|.|TRBJ1-1
CASSPDRIEAFF
>TRBV5-8|.|TRBJ2-5
CASSLEGGRRGETQYF
>TRBV6-5|.|TRBJ2-6
CASGQGRSGANVLTF
>TRBV3-1/TRBV3-2|.|TRBJ2-7
CASSQEYGLAGHSYEQYF
>TRBV10-3|.|TRBJ2-2
CAIRDFAGYKLFF
>TRBV19|once|TRBJ1-5
CASSVDRYLEYQPQHF
>TRBV5-5|.|TRBJ2-7
CASSSYHTAREQYF
>TRBV11-3|few|TRBJ2-5
CASSLTQDRGETQYF
>TRBV5-1|.|TRBJ1-1
CASSLDRADEAFF
>TRBV11-1|.|TRBJ2-5
CASSLGGYREETQYF
>TRBV7-7|.|TRBJ2-2
CASSLGDRGPTGELFF
>TRBV11-2|.|TRBJ2-3
CASSDSGSGGDTQYF
>TRBV14|.|TRBJ1-2
CASSQELGGYGYTF
>TRBV5-1|.|TRBJ2-1
CASSSQGTGWDEQFF
>TRBV4-1|.|TRBJ1-1
CASSQATGTGTMNTEAFF
>TRBV6-6|.|TRBJ2-6
CASSVTGLTGANVLTF
>TRBV27|.|TRBJ1-2
CASRDSLNYGYTF
>TRBV30|.|TRBJ2-2
CAWTLGGTGNTGELFF
>TRBV10-1|.|TRBJ2-1
CASSAGQVNEQFF
>TRBV30|.|TRBJ1-1
CAWNRLDTEAFF
>TRBV7-2|many|TRBJ1-2
CASSLVQGQGYTF
>TRBV9|once|TRBJ1-2
CASSVPSRASYTF
>TRBV27|few|TRBJ2-1
CASRGQGVSLEQFF
>TRBV4-3|.|TRBJ1-2
CASSYELDSNYGYTF
>TRBV7-9|.|TRBJ2-7
CASSLGGNNEQYF
>TRBV7-8|once|TRBJ1-1
CASTTRTARKAFF
>TRBV24-1|.|TRBJ2-7
CATSDSTGIEQYF
>TRBV7-8|.|TRBJ1-2
CASSLRGSNYGYTF
>TRBV19|.|TRBJ1-5
CASSIWTGGNNQPQHF
>TRBV19|.|TRBJ1-4
CASSITGATNEKLFF
>TRBV19|once|TRBJ1-1
CASSKAGLREDTEAFF
>TRBV3-1/TRBV3-2|few|TRBJ2-1
CASSQDRRPQGWDNEQFF
>TRBV11-2|.|TRBJ2-1
CASSADGHIEQFF
>TRBV19|.|TRBJ1-2
CASSEQGTNYGYTF
>TRBV6-5|.|TRBJ2-1
CASRGQGSGYNEQFF
>TRBV12-3/TRBV12-4|few|TRBJ1-2
CASSLASGFGYTF
>TRBV9|.|TRBJ2-1
CASSGGLAGGQNEQFF
>TRBV4-1|.|TRBJ2-1
CASSQYPSSYNEQFF